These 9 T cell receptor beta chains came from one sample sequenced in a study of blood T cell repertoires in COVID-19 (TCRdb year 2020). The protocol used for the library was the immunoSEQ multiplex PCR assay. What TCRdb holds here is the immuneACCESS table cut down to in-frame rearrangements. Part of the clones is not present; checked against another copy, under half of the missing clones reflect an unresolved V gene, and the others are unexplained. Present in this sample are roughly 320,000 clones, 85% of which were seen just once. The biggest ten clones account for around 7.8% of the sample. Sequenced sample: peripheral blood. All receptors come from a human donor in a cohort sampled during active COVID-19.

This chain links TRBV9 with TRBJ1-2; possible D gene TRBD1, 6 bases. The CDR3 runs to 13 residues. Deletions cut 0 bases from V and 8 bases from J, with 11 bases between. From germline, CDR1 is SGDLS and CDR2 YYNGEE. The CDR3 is CASSVGQGKGYTF. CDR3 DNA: TGTGCCAGCAGCGTAGGCCAGGGGAAGGGCTACACCTTC. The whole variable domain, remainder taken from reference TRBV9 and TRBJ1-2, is DSGVTQTPKHLITATGQRVTLRCSPRSGDLSVYWYQQSLDQGLQFLIQYYNGEERAKGNILERFSAQQFPDLHSELNLSSLELGDSALYFCASSVGQGKGYTFGSGTRLTVV.

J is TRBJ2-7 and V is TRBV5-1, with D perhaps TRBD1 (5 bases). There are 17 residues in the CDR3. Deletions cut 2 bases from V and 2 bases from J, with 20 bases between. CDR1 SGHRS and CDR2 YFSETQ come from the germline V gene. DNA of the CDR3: TGCGCCAGCAGCTTCAGCGCCCCTTCCCTAGGGGCCTACGAGCAGTACTTC. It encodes CASSFSAPSLGAYEQYF.

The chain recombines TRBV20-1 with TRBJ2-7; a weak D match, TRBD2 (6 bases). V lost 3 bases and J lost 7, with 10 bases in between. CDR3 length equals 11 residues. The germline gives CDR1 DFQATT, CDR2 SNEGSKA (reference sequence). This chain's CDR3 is CSASAGSEQYF. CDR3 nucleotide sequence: TGCAGTGCTAGCGCCGGGAGTGAGCAGTACTTC.

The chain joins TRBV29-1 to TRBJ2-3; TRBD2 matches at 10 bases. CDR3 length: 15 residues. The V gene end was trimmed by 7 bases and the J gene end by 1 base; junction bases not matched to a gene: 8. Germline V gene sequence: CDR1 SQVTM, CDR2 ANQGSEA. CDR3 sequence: CSARGTSGGTDTQYF. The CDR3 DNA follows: TGCAGCGCGCGGGGAACTAGCGGGGGCACAGATACGCAGTATTTT.

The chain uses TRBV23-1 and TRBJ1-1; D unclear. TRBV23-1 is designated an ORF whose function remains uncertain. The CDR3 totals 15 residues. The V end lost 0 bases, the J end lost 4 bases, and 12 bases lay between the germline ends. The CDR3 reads CASSQSEGWGTEAFF. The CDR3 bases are TGCGCCAGCAGTCAATCCGAGGGATGGGGCACTGAAGCTTTCTTT.

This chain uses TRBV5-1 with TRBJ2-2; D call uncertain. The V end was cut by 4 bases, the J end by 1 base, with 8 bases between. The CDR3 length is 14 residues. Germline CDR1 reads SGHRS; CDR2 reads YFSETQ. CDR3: CASSEAVNTGELFF. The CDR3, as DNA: TGCGCCAGCAGCGAGGCGGTGAACACCGGGGAGCTGTTTTTT.

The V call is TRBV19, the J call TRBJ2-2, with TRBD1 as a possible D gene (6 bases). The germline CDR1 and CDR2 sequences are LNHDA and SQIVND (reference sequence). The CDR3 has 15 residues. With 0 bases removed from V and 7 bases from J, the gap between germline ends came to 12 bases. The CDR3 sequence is CASSIEGARSGELFF. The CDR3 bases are TGTGCCAGTAGTATAGAGGGGGCGCGGAGCGGGGAGCTGTTTTTT.

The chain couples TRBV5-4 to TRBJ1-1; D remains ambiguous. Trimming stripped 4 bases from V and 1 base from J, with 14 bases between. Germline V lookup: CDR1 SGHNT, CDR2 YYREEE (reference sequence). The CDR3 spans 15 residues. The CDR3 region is CASSAPTGKNTEAFF. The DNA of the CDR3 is TGTGCCAGCAGCGCCCCAACGGGGAAGAACACTGAAGCTTTCTTT.

The CDR3 here is CATGDQTGADTQYF. The CDR3, as DNA: TGTGCCACCGGGGATCAGACAGGAGCAGATACGCAGTATTTT. This chain links TRBV19 with TRBJ2-3; TRBD1 might be the D (6 bases). There are 14 residues in the CDR3. Germline V gives CDR1 LNHDA, CDR2 SQIVND (reference sequence). The V end lost 10 bases, the J end lost 4 bases, and 18 bases lay between the germline ends. Combining the CDR3 with reference TRBV19 and TRBJ2-3 gives the whole variable domain DGGITQSPKYLFRKEGQNVTLSCEQNLNHDAMYWYRQDPGQGLRLIYYSQIVNDFQKGDIAEGYSVSREKKESFPLTVTSAQKNPTAFYLCATGDQTGADTQYFGPGTRLTVL.